Listed here is a single T cell receptor (beta chain). These data belong to a study of T cells expressing NK-cell markers. The CDR3 contains 15 residues. CDR1 MNHNS and CDR2 SASEGT come from the germline V gene. The cDNA for TCR beta came from 5'RACE template switching with UMIs. TCRdb reprocessed the 5' RACE reads, with one entry per CDR3 protein and no DNA. This table holds 400,000 to 450,000 distinct CDR3 sequences. The rearrangement joins TRBV6-1 to TRBJ1-1; absent DNA, TCRdb's TRBD1 call cannot be checked. The sample taken for sequencing was blood T cells: a sorted CD56 or NKG2C T cell subset, CD4+ or CD8+ T cells, or bulk PBMC T cells (not recorded which). This TCR came from a woman between 18 and 75 years old in good health. The CDR3 loop reads CASTGGDPRTTEAFF.